This TCR beta chain was sequenced during a study of blood T cells in healthy people across ages (dated by TCRdb to between 2014 and 2016). Looking at the study overall: In model experiments, template switching captured about one uniquely barcoded TCR beta cDNA molecule for every two T cells. Using deep sequencing normalized with unique cDNA molecular identifiers, the study measured how TCR beta repertoire diversity changes with age. Donors were grouped into four age groups: young (average 16 years), middle-aged (39), aged (about 59) and long-lived (less than 85). To avoid experimental bias, donors of different ages were randomly spread across the sequencing lanes. Two additional independent replicas of 1 million unique cDNA reads from the same blood draw were analyzed for two donors (one aged 18 to 29 and one aged 80 or older). Findings and caveats that apply to the study as a whole: Since profiling was done on bulk unsorted PBMCs, naive and antigen-experienced compartments could not be conclusively compared. Compared with the aged group, the long-lived group had more naive CD4+ T cells, fewer expanded clones and increased TCR diversity, a pattern suggesting age selection. Because donor CMV infection status was unknown, age-related changes in expanded clonotypes were potentially confounded. Observed TCR beta diversity per million T cells fell roughly linearly with age, and a significant reduction was already apparent by age about 43. Estimates of total diversity based on one million sequenced T cells were regarded as lower bounds and as underestimates. A strong correlation was found between observed TCR beta diversity and the percentage of naive T cells measured by flow cytometry.

The library was obtained by 5' RACE. The run used an Illumina HiSeq 2500. A second about 7 to 12 cycle PCR used a sample-barcoded 5' primer and a J-beta primer mix. A template-switch 5' adaptor carrying 12 random nucleotides introduced a unique molecular identifier onto each TCR beta cDNA molecule. Each sample yielded at least 3 million CDR3-containing paired-end reads. First-strand cDNA synthesis was performed from all RNA using the Mint cDNA synthesis kit, with priming by a TRBC-specific oligonucleotide. Following uracil-DNA glycosylase treatment, all cDNA underwent a first 18-cycle PCR with the universal primers M1SS and BC2_uni_R. Concerning the study's data processing: For normalization, 1 million high-quality reads were randomly selected from each sample, with every read carrying a distinct molecular identifier. Instead of being binned into consensus sequences, reads with shared molecular identifiers were discarded. MiTCR, with a Q25 quality threshold and the strictest error-elimination algorithm, was used for CDR3 identification, clonotype clustering and error correction. A nonparametric unseen species model with Euler transformation was used to estimate a lower bound on total TCR beta diversity. Using fastp at Q25 and MiXCR, TCRdb reprocessed the public reads and kept productive beta chains. Rows with one shared CDR3 protein collapse into an entry with the most common genes and DNA. The V and J calls and clone size are TCRdb's, not the authors'. The table for this sample lists roughly 800,000 distinct CDR3 sequences; roughly 40% of them were counted only once. Together, the top ten hold approximately 12% of the sample.

This clonotype showed up just a few times. It lacks a known antigen. The record has no base qualities; no much larger clone is one base away. After removal of 7 bases from V and 6 bases from J, the junction retains 6 bases not matched to a gene. There are 13 amino acids in the CDR3, from cysteine to phenylalanine inclusive. The sequence is cut down to CDR3 DNA, 39 bases in frame from base 1. The germline V gene yields SGHVS for CDR1 and FQNEAQ for CDR2. The roughly 39 donors, aged about 6 to 95 years, were systemically healthy Caucasian individuals from Russia. Approximately 9.3 milliliters of peripheral blood were collected from each donor into EDTA-treated Vacutainer tubes. Ficoll-Paque density-gradient centrifugation was used to isolate PBMCs, with at least 6.5 million per sample. Total RNA was extracted from PBMCs with Trizol reagent, with at least 6 micrograms obtained per sample. The percentages of naive CD45RAhigh/CD27high T cells were determined by flow cytometry on a PBMC aliquot from every donor.

The rearrangement combines TRBV7-8 with TRBJ2-1, and TRBD1 matches 7 of the central bases. The clonotype originates from a man between 18 and 29 years old in good health. Sequenced sample: blood. The nucleotide sequence reads TGTGCCAGCAACAGGGGAGAAGGCAATGAGCAGTTCTTC. Its coded protein is CASNRGEGNEQFF.